The source of this TCR beta chain is a study of cytomegalovirus exposure and HLA in healthy donors. Whole-study findings and limits: There were several of the most significant clusters that appeared linked to common viral pathogens in a later analysis. Whilst most TCR sequences proved rare, a subset of public TCRs occurred across many donors. The study designated fewer than 200 TCR beta chains cytomegalovirus-associated.

Turning to this clone: Its antigen is not known.

Both 60 Vbeta primers and 13 Jbeta primers went into the PCR. Data came from immunoSEQ multiplex PCR; TCRdb stores just in-frame clones and leaves some out. The data show under 200,000 clones, roughly 80% seen once. The sequenced sample was PBMCs. The TCR originated in a girl between 5 and 17 years old in good health and CMV-seropositive.

CDR3 protein: CASALSEAEAFF. DNA for the CDR3: TGTGCTAGTGCCCTGTCGGAGGCCGAAGCTTTCTTT. This rearrangement joins TRBV12-5 to TRBJ1-1; D is uncertain. The CDR3 runs to 12 residues. Germline CDR1 reads LGHNT; CDR2 reads FRNRAP. Trimming shortened V by 7 bases and J by 8 bases, and 14 bases separated the two germline ends.